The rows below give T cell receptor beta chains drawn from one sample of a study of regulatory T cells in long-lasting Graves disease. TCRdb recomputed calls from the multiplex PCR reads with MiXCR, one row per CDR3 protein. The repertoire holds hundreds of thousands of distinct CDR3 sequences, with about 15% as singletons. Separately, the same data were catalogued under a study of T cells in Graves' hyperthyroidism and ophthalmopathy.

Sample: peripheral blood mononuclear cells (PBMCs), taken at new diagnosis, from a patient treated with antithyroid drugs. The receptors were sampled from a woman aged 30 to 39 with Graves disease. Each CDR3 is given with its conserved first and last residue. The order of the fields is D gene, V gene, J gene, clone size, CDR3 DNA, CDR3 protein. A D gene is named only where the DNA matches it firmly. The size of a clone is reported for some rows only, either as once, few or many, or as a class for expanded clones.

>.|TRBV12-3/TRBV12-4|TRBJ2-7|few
TGTGCCAGCAGTTGGGGTGACAGGAGCTCCTACGAGCAGTACTTC
CASSWGDRSSYEQYF
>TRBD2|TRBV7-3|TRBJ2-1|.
TGTGCCAGCGGGCCTCATTCTCCCCAGCGCGGGAGGGTAAATGAGCAGTTCTTC
CASGPHSPQRGRVNEQFF
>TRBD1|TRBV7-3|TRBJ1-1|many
TGTGCCAGCAGCTCAACAGGGGTGGCCACTGAAGCTTTCTTT
CASSSTGVATEAFF
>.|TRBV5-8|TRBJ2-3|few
TGTGCCGGGCGACAATTCACAGATACGCAGTATTTT
CAGRQFTDTQYF
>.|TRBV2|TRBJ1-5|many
TGTGCCAGCAAGATCGGCGGGGCCGCATTCCAGCCCCAGCATTTT
CASKIGGAAFQPQHF
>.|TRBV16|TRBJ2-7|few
TGTGCCAGCAGCCATTCCCCGACAGTTTCCTACGAGCAGTACTTC
CASSHSPTVSYEQYF
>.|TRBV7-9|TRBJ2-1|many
TGTGCCAGCAGCGGAGGGACGGCGAGAAATGAGCAGTTCTTC
CASSGGTARNEQFF
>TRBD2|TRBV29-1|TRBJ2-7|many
TGCAGCATAGGACTAGCGGGAGGAGTTGAGCAGTACTTC
CSIGLAGGVEQYF
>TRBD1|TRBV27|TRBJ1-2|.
TGTGCCAGCAGTTTAGGGGGACAGGTTCGGTTGGACTATGGCTACACCTTC
CASSLGGQVRLDYGYTF
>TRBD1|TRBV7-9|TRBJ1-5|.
TGTGCCAGCAGCTTAGTTACAGGACAGGGGGTGAGAGGCAATCAGCCCCAGCATTTT
CASSLVTGQGVRGNQPQHF
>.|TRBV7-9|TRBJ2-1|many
TGTGCCAGCAACCTCGCCCAGGGGTCGACCTACAATGAGCAGTTCTTC
CASNLAQGSTYNEQFF
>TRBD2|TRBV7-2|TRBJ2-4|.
TGTGCCAGCAGCTCCCGGGTTTTGCGGGGGGGGGAGAGGGCCAAAAACATTCAGTACTTC
CASSSRVLRGGERAKNIQYF
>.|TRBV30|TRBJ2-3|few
TGTGCCCGAGATGGGGTCGTGGGACGCACAGATACGCAGTATTTT
CARDGVVGRTDTQYF
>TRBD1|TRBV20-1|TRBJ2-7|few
TGCAGTGCTATGACAGGGGGGGGGAGGGAGCAGTACTTC
CSAMTGGGREQYF
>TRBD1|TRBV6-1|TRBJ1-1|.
TGTGCCAGCAAAAGACGGCAGGGGGCGAATACGCCTGAAGCTTTCTTT
CASKRRQGANTPEAFF
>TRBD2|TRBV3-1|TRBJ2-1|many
TGTGCCAGCAAGACTAGCGGGAAGGATGAGCAGTTCTTC
CASKTSGKDEQFF
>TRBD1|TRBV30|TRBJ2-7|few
TGTGCCTGGAGTGTGCGGACTTCTACCGGGACAGGGAGACACGAGCAGTACTTC
CAWSVRTSTGTGRHEQYF
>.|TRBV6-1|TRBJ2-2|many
TGTGCCAGTGCCTGGAACACCGGGGAGCTGTTTTTT
CASAWNTGELFF
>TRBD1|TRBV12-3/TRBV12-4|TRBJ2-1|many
TGTGCCAGCAGTTTTGGGGACAGGGGGCCGATTAAGCAGTTCTTC
CASSFGDRGPIKQFF
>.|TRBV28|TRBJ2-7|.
TGTGCCAGCAGCCCCCCGGACATTTACGAGCAGTACTTC
CASSPPDIYEQYF
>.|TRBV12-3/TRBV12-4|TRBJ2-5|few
TGTGCCAGCACCACACAAGGGACTCTGAAGACCCAGTACTTC
CASTTQGTLKTQYF
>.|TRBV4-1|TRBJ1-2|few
TGCGCCAGCAGCCAAGATGGCCCGATTAACTATGGCTACACCTTC
CASSQDGPINYGYTF
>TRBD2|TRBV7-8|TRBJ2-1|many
TGTGCCAGCAGCTTAGGGACTAGCGGATTCGAGCAGTTCTTC
CASSLGTSGFEQFF
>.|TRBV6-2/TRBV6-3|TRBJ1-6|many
TGTGCCAGCAGGAGCTCCTATAATTCACCCCTCCACTTT
CASRSSYNSPLHF
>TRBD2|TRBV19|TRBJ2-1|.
TGTGCCAGTGTAAGGACTAGCGGGAGTTTCTACAATGAGCAGTTCTTC
CASVRTSGSFYNEQFF
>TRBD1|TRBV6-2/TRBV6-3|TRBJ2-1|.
TGTGCCAGCAGTGATGGACAGGGCTACAATGAGCAGTTCTTC
CASSDGQGYNEQFF
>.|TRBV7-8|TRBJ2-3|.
TGTGCCAGCAGCTTAAATTCGGTCACTGCAGATACGCAGTATTTT
CASSLNSVTADTQYF
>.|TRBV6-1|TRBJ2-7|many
TGTGCCAGCAGTGAATCTTGGCACTACGAGCAGTACTTC
CASSESWHYEQYF
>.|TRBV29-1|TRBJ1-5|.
TGCAGCATTCGGAGAGTGGGGGCGGCACATCAGCCCCAGCATTTT
CSIRRVGAAHQPQHF
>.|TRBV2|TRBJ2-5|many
TGTGGTTGGGGGGAAGAGACCCAGTACTTC
CGWGEETQYF
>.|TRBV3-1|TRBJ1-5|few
TGTGCCAGCAGCCCTTCGAGGGGTCAGCCCCAGCATTTT
CASSPSRGQPQHF
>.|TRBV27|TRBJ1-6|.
TGTGCCAGCAGTTTATCGAGACAGACAAATAATTCACCCCTCCACTTT
CASSLSRQTNNSPLHF
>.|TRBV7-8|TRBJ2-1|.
TGTGCCAGCAGCTTAGAGCGGCTCCCGGGGAATGAGCAGTTCTTC
CASSLERLPGNEQFF
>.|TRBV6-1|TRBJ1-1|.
TGTGCCACAATACCACAGGTGGGGGGTATGAACACTGAAGCTTTCTTT
CATIPQVGGMNTEAFF
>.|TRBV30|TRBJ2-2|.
TGTGCCGGACACATAGGTGCGAACACCGGGGAGCTGTTTTTT
CAGHIGANTGELFF
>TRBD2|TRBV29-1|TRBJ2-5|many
TGCAGCGCCGGGGAGACTAGCGGGCTAGAGACCCAGTACTTC
CSAGETSGLETQYF
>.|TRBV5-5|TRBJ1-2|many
TGTGCCAGCGCATCGTCCGGGGTTCCGACTGGCTACACCTTC
CASASSGVPTGYTF
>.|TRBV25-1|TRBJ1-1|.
TGTGCCAGCAATCAAGGGGTAACTGAAGCTTTCTTT
CASNQGVTEAFF
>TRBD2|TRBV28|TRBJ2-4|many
TGTGCCAGCAGGACCCCAAAAGCGGGAGGGGCCAAAAACATTCAGTACTTC
CASRTPKAGGAKNIQYF
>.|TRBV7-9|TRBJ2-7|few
TGTGCCAGCAGCTCCACAGTCGCGGGTCGAGAGGCCTACGAGCAGTACTTC
CASSSTVAGREAYEQYF
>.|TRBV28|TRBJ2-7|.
.
CASSFGEGLNYEQYF
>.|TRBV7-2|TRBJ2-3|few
TGTGCCAGCAGCTTAGGCTACAGCTCTACGGGTACAGATACGCAGTATTTT
CASSLGYSSTGTDTQYF
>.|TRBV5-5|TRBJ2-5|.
TGTGCCAGCAGCTTGGGCAGGGCCCCCCATCAAGAGACCCAGTACTTC
CASSLGRAPHQETQYF
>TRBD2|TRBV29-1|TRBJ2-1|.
TGCACCGGGGGGGGTCAGGGCCAAAGCGGGAGGTGGCCGGTCAATGAGCAGTTCTTC
CTGGGQGQSGRWPVNEQFF
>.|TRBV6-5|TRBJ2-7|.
TGTGCCAGCAGTTACTCCTCTCCCGGAAGCTCCTACGAGCAGTACTTC
CASSYSSPGSSYEQYF
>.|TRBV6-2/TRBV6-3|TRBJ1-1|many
TGTGCCAGCACCGCTGTGAAGGGGAGGATGAACACTGAAGCTTTCTTT
CASTAVKGRMNTEAFF
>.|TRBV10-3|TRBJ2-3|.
TGTGCCATCAGTGAGGGCTCCGCCTCTAGCACAGATACGCAGTATTTT
CAISEGSASSTDTQYF
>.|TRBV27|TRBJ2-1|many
TGTGCCAGCAGTTCCCCCCCTTCCGGGCAGTTCTTC
CASSSPPSGQFF
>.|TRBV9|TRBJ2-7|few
TGTGCCAGCAGCGTACTCGCTAGCGACTACGAGCAGTACTTC
CASSVLASDYEQYF